Presented here are 3 T cell receptor beta chains from one specimen sequenced in a study of T cells in women clearing cervical HPV infection. Some clones are missing from TCRdb's copy, which holds only in-frame ones; the method was immunoSEQ multiplex PCR. The sample data list under 20,000 clones. The sample comprised blood buffy coat. The receptors come from a woman between 18 and 75 years old with a cervical HPV16 infection that either progressed to CIN3+ or cleared (not recorded which).

Partial CDR3 DNA: TGCAGCGTTGAAGTAGATGCGACAAACCAAGAGACC. Its protein product is CSVEVDATNQET. Given in full, the CDR3 is CSVEVDATNQETQYF. The J gene is TRBJ2-5, the V gene TRBV29-1, with D unclear. The read gets to within 3 residues of the CDR3 end, and the germline J gene fills in the rest. V was cut by 1 base and J by 0 bases, with 12 bases left in between. This CDR3 is 15 amino acids long. Germline CDR1 reads SQVTM; CDR2 reads ANQGSEA.

About this clone: Sequencing ends 3 residues short of the CDR3 end; the germline J gene provides the rest. The chain joins TRBV10-1 to TRBJ2-7; D is unclear. V was cut by 4 bases and J by 3 bases, with 10 bases left in between. The germline gives CDR1 WNHNN, CDR2 SYGVQD (reference sequence). CDR3 length equals 13 residues. This CDR3 reads CASSVKQSYEQYF. The part of the CDR3 DNA that was read is TGCGCCAGCAGTGTAAAACAGAGCTACGAG.

On this clone itself: The read finishes 3 residues shy of the CDR3 end, and the germline J gene is used to complete it. The chain joins TRBV2 to TRBJ1-5; TRBD1 aligns across 7 bases. V lost 4 bases to trimming and J lost 3 bases; unmatched junction nucleotides: 9. Looked up from germline, CDR1 is SNHLY and CDR2 is FYNNEI. The CDR3 length is 16 residues. The CDR3 is CASSGGTDASNQPQHF. The part of the CDR3 DNA that was read is TGTGCCAGCAGTGGTGGGACAGACGCCTCCAATCAGCCC.